This TCR beta chain was identified in a study of a mutant IDH1 vaccine in newly diagnosed glioma. Study information: The treated group averaged approximately 42 years old and was roughly 62% male, roughly 38% female.

Here immunoSEQ multiplex PCR was the method, and the copy in TCRdb shows in-frame clones only, minus some. The table lists approximately 50,000 clones, approximately 80% of them singletons, with 10% to 15% in the top ten. The CDR3 has 14 amino acids. Germline V gene data show CDR1 as SGHAT and CDR2 as FQNNGV. V lost 3 bases and J 4 bases, leaving 13 bases between the germline ends. About this clone itself: Its antigen is unidentified.

Time point described: week 35, safety follow-up. Alongside topical imiquimod, each dose of vaccine comprised 300 ug of mutant IDH1 20-mer peptide. The specimen comprised PBMCs, sampled from a glioma patient whose treatment included an IDH1 peptide vaccine. The clonotype originates from a man aged 35 to 55 with glioma. The rearrangement uses TRBV11-2 and TRBJ2-7, with D maybe TRBD2 (5 bases). The CDR3 DNA follows: TGTGCCAGCAGCTTTAGTGGCGGGCCATACGAGCAGTACTTC. It encodes CASSFSGGPYEQYF.